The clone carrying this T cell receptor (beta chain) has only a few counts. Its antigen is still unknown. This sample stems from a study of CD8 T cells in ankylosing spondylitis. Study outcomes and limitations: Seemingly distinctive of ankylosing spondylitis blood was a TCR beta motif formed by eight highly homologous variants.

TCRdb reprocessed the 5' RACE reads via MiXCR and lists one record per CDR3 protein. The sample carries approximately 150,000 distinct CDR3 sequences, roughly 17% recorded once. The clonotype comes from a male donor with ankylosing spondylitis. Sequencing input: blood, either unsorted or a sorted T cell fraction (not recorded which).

Written as DNA, the CDR3 is TGTGCCAGCAGTTTAGCGGAGGGGCTGGGGAGTCAGCCCCAGCATTTT. Its protein product is CASSLAEGLGSQPQHF. The rearrangement uses TRBV12-3 or TRBV12-4 and TRBJ1-5; the D gene is possibly TRBD1 (5 bases). Trimming took off 0 bases at V and 6 bases at J, with 15 bases between the two ends. CDR3 size: 16 residues.